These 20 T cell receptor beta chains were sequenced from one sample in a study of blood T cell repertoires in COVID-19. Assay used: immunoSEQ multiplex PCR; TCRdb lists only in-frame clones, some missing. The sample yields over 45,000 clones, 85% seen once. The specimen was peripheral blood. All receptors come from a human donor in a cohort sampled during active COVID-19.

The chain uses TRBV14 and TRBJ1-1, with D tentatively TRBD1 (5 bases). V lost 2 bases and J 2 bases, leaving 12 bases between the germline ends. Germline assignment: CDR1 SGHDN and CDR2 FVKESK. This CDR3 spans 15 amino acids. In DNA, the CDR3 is TGTGCCAGCAGCCAACCGACAGCGGGAAACACTGAAGCTTTCTTT. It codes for CASSQPTAGNTEAFF.

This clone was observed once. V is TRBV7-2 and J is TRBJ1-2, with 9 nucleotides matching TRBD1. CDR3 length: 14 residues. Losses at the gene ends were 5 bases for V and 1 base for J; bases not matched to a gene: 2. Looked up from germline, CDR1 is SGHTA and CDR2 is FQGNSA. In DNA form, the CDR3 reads TGTGCCAGCAGCACGGACAGGGGTAACTATGGCTACACCTTC. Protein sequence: CASSTDRGNYGYTF. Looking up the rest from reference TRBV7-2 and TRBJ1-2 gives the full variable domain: GAGVSQSPSNKVTEKGKDVELRCDPISGHTALYWYRQSLGQGLEFLIYFQGNSAPDKSGLPSDRFSAERTGGSVSTLTIQRTQQEDSAVYLCASSTDRGNYGYTFGSGTRLTVV.

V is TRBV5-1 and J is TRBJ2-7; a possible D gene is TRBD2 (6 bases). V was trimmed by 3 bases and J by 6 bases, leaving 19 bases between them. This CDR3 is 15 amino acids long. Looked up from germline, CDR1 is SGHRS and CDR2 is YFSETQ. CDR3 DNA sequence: TGCGCCAGCAGCTGGCGCAGCGGGCGAAACTCCGAGCAGTACTTC. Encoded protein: CASSWRSGRNSEQYF.

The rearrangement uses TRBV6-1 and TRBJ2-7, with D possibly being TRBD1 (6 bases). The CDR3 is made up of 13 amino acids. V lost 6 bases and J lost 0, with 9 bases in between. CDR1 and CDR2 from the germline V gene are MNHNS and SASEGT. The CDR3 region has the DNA TGTGCCAGCAGGGTGACAGGCTCCTACGAGCAGTACTTC. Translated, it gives CASRVTGSYEQYF.

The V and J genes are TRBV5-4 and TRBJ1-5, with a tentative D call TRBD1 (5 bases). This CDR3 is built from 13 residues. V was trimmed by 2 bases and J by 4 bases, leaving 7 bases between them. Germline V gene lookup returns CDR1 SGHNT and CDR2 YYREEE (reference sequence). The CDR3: CASSFGGNQPQHF. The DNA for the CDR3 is TGTGCCAGCAGCTTCGGGGGAAATCAGCCCCAGCATTTT.

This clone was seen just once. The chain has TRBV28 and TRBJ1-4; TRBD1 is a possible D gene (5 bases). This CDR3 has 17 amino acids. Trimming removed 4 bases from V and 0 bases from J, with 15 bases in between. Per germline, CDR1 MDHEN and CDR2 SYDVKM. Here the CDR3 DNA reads TGTGCCAGCAGTTGGGACTTCTCCTTTGCAACTAATGAAAAACTGTTTTTT. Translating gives CASSWDFSFATNEKLFF.

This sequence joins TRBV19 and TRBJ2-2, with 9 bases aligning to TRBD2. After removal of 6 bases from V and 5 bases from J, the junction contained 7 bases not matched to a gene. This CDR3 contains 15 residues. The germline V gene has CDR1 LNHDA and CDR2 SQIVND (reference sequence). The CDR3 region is CASRVAGVETGELFF. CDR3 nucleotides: TGTGCCAGTAGGGTAGCGGGAGTAGAAACCGGGGAGCTGTTTTTT.

The CDR3: CASSEGSGRREQYF. In nucleotides, the CDR3 is TGTGCCAGCAGTGAAGGTAGCGGGAGAAGAGAGCAGTACTTC. The chain employs TRBV6-1 and TRBJ2-7, with 9 bases aligning to TRBD2. Germline loops: CDR1 MNHNS, CDR2 SASEGT. The CDR3 totals 14 residues. The J segment lost 7 bases and the V segment lost 1 base, leaving 5 bases of the junction unmatched.

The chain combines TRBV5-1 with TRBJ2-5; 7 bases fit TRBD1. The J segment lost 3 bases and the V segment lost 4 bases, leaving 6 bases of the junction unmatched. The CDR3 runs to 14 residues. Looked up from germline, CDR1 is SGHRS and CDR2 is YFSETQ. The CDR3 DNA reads TGCGCCAGCAGCCAGGGACAGCTAAAAGAGACCCAGTACTTC. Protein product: CASSQGQLKETQYF.

The CDR3 region is CATRGTGENTEAFF. The CDR3 nucleotides are TGTGCCACCAGGGGGACAGGTGAGAACACTGAAGCTTTCTTT. This rearrangement joins TRBV24-1 to TRBJ1-1; 8 positions match TRBD1. The junction had 4 bases not matched to a gene; V was cut back by 7 bases and J by 1 base. Germline CDR1 reads KGHDR; CDR2 reads SFDVKD. This CDR3 spans 14 amino acids.

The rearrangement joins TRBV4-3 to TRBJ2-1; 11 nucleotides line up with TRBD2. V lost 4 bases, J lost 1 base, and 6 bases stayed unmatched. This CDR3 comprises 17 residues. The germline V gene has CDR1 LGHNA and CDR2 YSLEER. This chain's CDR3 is CASSPTSGSLSYNEQFF. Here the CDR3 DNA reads TGCGCCAGCAGCCCTACTAGCGGGAGCCTTTCCTACAATGAGCAGTTCTTC.

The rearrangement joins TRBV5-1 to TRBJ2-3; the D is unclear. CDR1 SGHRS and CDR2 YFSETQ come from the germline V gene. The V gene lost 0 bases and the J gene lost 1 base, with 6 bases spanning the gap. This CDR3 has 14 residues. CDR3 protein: CASSLDTGTDTQYF. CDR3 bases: TGCGCCAGCAGCTTGGATACTGGCACAGATACGCAGTATTTT.

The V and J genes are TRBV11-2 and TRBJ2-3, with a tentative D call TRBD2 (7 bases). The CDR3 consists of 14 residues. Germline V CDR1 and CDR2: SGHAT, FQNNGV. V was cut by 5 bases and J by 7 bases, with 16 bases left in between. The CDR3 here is CASSLGGLGNTQYF. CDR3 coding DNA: TGTGCCAGCAGCCTGGGGGGGCTGGGGAATACGCAGTATTTT. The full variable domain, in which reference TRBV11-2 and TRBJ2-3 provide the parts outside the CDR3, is EAGVAQSPRYKIIEKRQSVAFWCNPISGHATLYWYQQILGQGPKLLIQFQNNGVVDDSQLPKDRFSAERLKGVDSTLKIQPAKLEDSAVYLCASSLGGLGNTQYFGPGTRLTVL.

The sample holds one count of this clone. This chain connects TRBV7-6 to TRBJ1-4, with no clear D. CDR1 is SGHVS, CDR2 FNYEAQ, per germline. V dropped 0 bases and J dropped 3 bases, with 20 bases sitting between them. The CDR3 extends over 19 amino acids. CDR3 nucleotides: TGTGCCAGCAGCTTAGCGGTGCCGAAAAATTTCGGGGCTAATGAAAAACTGTTTTTT. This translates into CASSLAVPKNFGANEKLFF.

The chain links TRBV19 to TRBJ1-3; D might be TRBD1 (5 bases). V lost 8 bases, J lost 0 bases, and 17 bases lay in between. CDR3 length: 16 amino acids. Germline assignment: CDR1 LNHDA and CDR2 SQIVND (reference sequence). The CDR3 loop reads CASGTPLAFSGNTIYF. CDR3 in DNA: TGTGCCAGTGGGACTCCTCTTGCGTTCTCTGGAAACACCATATATTTT.

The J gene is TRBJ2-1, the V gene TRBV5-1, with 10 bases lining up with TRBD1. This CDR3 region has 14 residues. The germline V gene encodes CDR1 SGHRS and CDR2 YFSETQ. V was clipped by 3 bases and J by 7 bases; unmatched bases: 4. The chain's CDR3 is CASSWGTGENEQFF. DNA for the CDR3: TGCGCCAGCAGCTGGGGGACAGGGGAGAATGAGCAGTTCTTC.

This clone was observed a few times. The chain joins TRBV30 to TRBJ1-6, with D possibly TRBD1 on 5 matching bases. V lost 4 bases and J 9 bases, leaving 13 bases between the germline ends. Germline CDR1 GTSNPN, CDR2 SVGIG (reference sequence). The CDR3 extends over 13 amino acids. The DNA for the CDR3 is TGTGCCTGGAAGACAGCCCCGGTTTCACCCCTCCACTTT. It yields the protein CAWKTAPVSPLHF.

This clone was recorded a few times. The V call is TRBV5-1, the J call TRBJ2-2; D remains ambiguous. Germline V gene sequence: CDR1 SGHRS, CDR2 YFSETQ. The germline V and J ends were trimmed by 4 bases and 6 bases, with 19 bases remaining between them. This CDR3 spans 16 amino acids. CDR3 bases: TGCGCCAGCAGCCCCCTACGGTCAACGTTATCCGGGGAGCTGTTTTTT. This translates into CASSPLRSTLSGELFF. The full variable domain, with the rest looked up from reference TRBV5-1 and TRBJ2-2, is KAGVTQTPRYLIKTRGQQVTLSCSPISGHRSVSWYQQTPGQGLQFLFEYFSETQRNKGNFPGRFSGRQFSNSRSEMNVSTLELGDSALYLCASSPLRSTLSGELFFGEGSRLTVL.

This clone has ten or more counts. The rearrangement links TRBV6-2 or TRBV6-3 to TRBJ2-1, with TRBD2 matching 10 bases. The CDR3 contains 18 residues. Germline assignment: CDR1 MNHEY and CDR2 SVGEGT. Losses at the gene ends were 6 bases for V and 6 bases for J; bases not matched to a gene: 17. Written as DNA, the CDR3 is TGTGCCAGCAGCGTGTTAGGTAGTGGGCTAGCGGGAGCCAATGAGCAGTTCTTC. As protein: CASSVLGSGLAGANEQFF.

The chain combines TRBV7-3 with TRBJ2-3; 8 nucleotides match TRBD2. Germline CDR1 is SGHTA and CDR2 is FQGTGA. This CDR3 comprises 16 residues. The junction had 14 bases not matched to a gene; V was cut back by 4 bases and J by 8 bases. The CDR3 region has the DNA TGTGCCAGCAGCTCCGACTCAAGCGGGAGTGGGGTTACGCAGTATTTT. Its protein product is CASSSDSSGSGVTQYF.